The clone carrying this TCR beta chain has a handful of counts. Only in-frame clones appear in the TCRdb table, and some are missing; sequencing was by immunoSEQ multiplex PCR. This table holds under 40,000 clones, about four fifths found once. The sample is drawn from a study of control samples from healthy donors and cancer patients. Source material: PBMCs. The sequence was obtained from a woman aged 60 to 75 with lung cancer.

CDR3 loop: CASSFTPAYEQYF. The CDR3 region has the DNA TGTGCCAGCAGTTTTACCCCCGCCTACGAGCAGTACTTC. This chain links TRBV6-5 with TRBJ2-7, with no clear D. Trimming removed 4 bases at V and 2 bases at J, with 9 bases between. Germline values: CDR1 MNHEY, CDR2 SVGAGI. CDR3 length: 13 amino acids.